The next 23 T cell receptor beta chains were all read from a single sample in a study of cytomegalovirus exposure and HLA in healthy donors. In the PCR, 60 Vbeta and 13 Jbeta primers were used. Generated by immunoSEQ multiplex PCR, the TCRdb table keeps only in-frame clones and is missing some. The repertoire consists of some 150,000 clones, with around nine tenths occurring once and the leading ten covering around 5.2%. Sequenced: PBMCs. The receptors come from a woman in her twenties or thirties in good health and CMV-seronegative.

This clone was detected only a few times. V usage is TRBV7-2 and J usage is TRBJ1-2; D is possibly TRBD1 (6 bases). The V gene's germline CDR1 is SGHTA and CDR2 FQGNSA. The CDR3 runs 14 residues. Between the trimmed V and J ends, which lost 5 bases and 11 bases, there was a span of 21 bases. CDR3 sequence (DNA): TGTGCCAGCAGCCTAAGGGACACGGGGACGGTATACACCTTC. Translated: CASSLRDTGTVYTF.

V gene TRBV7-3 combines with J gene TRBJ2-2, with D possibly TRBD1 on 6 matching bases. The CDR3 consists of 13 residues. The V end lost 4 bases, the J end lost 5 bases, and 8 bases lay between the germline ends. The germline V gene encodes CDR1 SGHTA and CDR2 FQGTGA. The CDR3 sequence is CASSSQGTGELFF. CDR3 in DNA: TGTGCCAGCAGCTCCCAGGGGACCGGGGAGCTGTTTTTT.

CDR3 amino acids: CASSPPPHYGDRGRETQYF. The CDR3 nucleotides are TGTGCCAGCAGTCCTCCCCCTCACTATGGGGACAGGGGGCGTGAGACCCAGTACTTC. The chain combines TRBV28 with TRBJ2-5; TRBD1 matches at 12 bases. The CDR3 has 19 amino acids. J was trimmed by 5 bases and V by 5 bases; bases with no gene match: 18. Looked up from germline, CDR1 is MDHEN and CDR2 is SYDVKM.

In nucleotides, the CDR3 is TGTGCCAGCAGCTTAGGACTCGCTCATCAGCCCCAGCATTTT. It translates to CASSLGLAHQPQHF. This rearrangement joins TRBV7-2 to TRBJ1-5; D not certain. The CDR3 contains 14 residues. V lost 1 base to trimming and J lost 5 bases, with 9 bases between them. Germline lookup yields CDR1 SGHTA and CDR2 FQGNSA.

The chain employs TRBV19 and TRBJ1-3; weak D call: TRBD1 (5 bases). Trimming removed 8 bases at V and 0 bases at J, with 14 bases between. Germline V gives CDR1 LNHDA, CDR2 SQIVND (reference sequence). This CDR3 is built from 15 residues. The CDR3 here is CASGNTGNSGNTIYF. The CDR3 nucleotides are TGTGCCAGTGGGAATACAGGAAACTCTGGAAACACCATATATTTT. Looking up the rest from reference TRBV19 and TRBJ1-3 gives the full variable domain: DGGITQSPKYLFRKEGQNVTLSCEQNLNHDAMYWYRQDPGQGLRLIYYSQIVNDFQKGDIAEGYSVSREKKESFPLTVTSAQKNPTAFYLCASGNTGNSGNTIYFGEGSWLTVV.

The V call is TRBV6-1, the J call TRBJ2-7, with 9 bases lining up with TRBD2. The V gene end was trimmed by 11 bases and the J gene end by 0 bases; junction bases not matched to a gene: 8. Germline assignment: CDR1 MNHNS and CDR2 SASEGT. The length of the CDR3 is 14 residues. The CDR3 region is CAAGGLADSYEQYF. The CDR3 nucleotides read TGTGCCGCGGGGGGGCTAGCGGACTCCTACGAGCAGTACTTC.

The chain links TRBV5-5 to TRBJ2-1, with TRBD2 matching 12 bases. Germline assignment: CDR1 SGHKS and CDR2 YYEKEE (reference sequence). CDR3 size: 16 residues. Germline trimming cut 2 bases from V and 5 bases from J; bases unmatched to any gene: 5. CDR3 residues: CASSFGLAGRHNEQFF. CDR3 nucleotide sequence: TGTGCCAGCAGCTTTGGACTAGCGGGACGCCACAATGAGCAGTTCTTC.

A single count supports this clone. Here the CDR3 reads CATSRVLGGLQPQHF. The CDR3 DNA sequence: TGTGCCACCAGCAGAGTCCTCGGGGGGCTTCAGCCCCAGCATTTT. The chain is built from TRBV15 and TRBJ1-5, with TRBD1 as a possible D gene (6 bases). Germline V gene data show CDR1 as LNHNV and CDR2 as YYDKDF (reference sequence). The CDR3 runs to 15 residues. Trimming stripped 1 base from V and 6 bases from J, with 13 bases between.

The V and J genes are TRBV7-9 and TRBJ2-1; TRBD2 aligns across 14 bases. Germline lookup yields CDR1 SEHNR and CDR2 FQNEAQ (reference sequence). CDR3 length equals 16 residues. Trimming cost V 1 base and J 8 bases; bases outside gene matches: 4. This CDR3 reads CASSLEGLAGDDEQFF. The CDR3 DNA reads TGTGCCAGCAGCTTAGAGGGACTAGCGGGAGACGATGAGCAGTTCTTC.

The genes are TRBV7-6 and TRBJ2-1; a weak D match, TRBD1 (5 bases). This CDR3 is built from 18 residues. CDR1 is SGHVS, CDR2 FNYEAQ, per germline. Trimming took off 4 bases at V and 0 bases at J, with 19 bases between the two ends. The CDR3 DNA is TGTGCCAGCAGCTACGATGCCCCAGGGTATGGCTCCTACAATGAGCAGTTCTTC. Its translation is CASSYDAPGYGSYNEQFF. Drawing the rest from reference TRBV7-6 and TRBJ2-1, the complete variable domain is GAGVSQSPRYKVTKRGQDVALRCDPISGHVSLYWYRQALGQGPEFLTYFNYEAQQDKSGLPNDRFSAERPEGSISTLTIQRTEQRDSAMYRCASSYDAPGYGSYNEQFFGPGTRLTVL.

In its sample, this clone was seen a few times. CDR3 coding DNA: TGTGCCAGCAGCGTTGGCGGGACCACTGAAGCTTTCTTT. This encodes CASSVGGTTEAFF. V is TRBV9 and J is TRBJ1-1; D possibly corresponds to TRBD1 (5 bases). Germline V gene lookup returns CDR1 SGDLS and CDR2 YYNGEE. V was pared by 2 bases and J by 4 bases, with 9 bases between. The CDR3 consists of 13 residues.

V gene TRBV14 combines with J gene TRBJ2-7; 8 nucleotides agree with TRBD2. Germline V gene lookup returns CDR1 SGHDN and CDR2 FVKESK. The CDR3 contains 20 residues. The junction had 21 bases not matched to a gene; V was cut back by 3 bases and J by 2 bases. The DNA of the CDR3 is TGTGCCAGCAGCCAGATTGTTTGGGGGCGCGGTACTAGCGGAACCTACGAGCAGTACTTC. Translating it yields CASSQIVWGRGTSGTYEQYF.

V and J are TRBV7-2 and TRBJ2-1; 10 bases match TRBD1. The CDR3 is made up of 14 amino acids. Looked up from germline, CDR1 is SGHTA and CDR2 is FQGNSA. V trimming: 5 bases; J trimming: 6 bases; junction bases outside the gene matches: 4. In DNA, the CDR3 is TGTGCCAGCAGCGCCCGGACAGGGGGCAATGAGCAGTTCTTC. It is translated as CASSARTGGNEQFF.

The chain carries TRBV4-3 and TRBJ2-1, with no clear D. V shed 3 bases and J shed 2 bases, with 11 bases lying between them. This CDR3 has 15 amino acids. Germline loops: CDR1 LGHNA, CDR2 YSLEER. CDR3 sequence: CASSQAHFPYNEQFF. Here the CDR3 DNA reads TGCGCCAGCAGCCAGGCCCATTTTCCCTACAATGAGCAGTTCTTC.

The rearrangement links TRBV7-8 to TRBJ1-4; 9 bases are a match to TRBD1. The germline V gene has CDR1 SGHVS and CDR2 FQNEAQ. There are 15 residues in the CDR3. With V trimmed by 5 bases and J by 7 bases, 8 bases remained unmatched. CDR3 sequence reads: CASSPRTGAGEKLFF. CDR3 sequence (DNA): TGTGCCAGCAGCCCGCGGACAGGGGCCGGTGAAAAACTGTTTTTT.

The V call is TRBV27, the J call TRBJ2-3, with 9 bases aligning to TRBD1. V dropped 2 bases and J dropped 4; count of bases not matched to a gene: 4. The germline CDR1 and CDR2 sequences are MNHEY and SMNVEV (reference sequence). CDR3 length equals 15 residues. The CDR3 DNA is TGTGCCAGCAGTTTAAGACAGGGGGTACCAGATACGCAGTATTTT. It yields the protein CASSLRQGVPDTQYF.

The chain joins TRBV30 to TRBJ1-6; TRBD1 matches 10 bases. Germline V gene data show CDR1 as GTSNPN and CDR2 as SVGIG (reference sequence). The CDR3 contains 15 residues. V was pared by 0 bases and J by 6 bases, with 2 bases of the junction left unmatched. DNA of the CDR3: TGTGCCTGGAGTGTGTGGACAGGGGGTAATTCACCCCTCCACTTT. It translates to CAWSVWTGGNSPLHF. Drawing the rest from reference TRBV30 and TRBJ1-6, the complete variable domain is SQTIHQWPATLVQPVGSPLSLECTVEGTSNPNLYWYRQAAGRGLQLLFYSVGIGQISSEVPQNLSASRPQDRQFILSSKKLLLSDSGFYLCAWSVWTGGNSPLHFGNGTRLTVT.

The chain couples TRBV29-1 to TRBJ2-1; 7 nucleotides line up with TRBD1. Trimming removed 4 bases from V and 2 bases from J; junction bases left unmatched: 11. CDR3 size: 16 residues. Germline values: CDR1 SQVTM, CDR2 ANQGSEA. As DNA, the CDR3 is TGCAGCGTTGTAGAGGGGGCAGTTCGACCCTACAATGAGCAGTTCTTC. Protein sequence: CSVVEGAVRPYNEQFF.

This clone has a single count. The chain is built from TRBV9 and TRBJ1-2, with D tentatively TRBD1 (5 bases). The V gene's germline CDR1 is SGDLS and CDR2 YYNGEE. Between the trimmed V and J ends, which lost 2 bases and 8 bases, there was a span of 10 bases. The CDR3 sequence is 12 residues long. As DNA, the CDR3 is TGTGCCAGCAGCGTTGGGAGGGGCGGCTACACCTTC. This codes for CASSVGRGGYTF.

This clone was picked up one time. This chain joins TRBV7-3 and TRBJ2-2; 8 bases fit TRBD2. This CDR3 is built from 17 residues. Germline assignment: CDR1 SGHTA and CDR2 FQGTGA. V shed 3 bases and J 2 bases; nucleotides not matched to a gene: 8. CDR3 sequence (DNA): TGTGCCAGCAGCTTCATGGCGGGGGGACTCAACACCGGGGAGCTGTTTTTT. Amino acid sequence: CASSFMAGGLNTGELFF.

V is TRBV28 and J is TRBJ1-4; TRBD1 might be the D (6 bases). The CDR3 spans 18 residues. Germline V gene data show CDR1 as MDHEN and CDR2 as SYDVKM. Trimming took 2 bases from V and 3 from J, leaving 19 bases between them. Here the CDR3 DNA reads TGTGCCAGCAGTTTAGTGTTTGGGCAGGGGAAAGCTAATGAAAAACTGTTTTTT. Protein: CASSLVFGQGKANEKLFF.

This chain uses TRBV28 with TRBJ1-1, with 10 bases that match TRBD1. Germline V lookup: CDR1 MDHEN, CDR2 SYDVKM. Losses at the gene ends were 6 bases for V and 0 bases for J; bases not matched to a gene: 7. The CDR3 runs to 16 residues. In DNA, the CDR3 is TGTGCCAGCAGAATATCGGACAGGGGGTTGAACACTGAAGCTTTCTTT. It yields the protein CASRISDRGLNTEAFF.

The CDR3 loop reads CASSLGQAQGLFF. The CDR3, as DNA: TGCGCCAGCAGCTTGGGACAGGCCCAAGGGCTGTTTTTT. V and J are TRBV5-1 and TRBJ1-4; tentative D call: TRBD1 (6 bases). In germline, CDR1 is SGHRS, CDR2 YFSETQ. Between the trimmed V and J ends, which lost 0 bases and 14 bases, there was a span of 14 bases. The CDR3 runs to 13 residues.